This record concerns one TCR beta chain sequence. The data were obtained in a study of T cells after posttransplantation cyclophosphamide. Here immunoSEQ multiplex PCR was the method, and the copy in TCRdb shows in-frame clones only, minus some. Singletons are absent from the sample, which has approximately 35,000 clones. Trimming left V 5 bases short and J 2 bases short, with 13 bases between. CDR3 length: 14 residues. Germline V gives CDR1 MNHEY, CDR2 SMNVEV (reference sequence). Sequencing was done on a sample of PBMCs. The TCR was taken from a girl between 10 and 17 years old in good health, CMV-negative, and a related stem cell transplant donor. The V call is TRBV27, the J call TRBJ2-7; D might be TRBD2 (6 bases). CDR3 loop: CASSELASTYEQYF. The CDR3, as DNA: TGTGCCAGCAGTGAACTAGCCTCTACCTACGAGCAGTACTTC.